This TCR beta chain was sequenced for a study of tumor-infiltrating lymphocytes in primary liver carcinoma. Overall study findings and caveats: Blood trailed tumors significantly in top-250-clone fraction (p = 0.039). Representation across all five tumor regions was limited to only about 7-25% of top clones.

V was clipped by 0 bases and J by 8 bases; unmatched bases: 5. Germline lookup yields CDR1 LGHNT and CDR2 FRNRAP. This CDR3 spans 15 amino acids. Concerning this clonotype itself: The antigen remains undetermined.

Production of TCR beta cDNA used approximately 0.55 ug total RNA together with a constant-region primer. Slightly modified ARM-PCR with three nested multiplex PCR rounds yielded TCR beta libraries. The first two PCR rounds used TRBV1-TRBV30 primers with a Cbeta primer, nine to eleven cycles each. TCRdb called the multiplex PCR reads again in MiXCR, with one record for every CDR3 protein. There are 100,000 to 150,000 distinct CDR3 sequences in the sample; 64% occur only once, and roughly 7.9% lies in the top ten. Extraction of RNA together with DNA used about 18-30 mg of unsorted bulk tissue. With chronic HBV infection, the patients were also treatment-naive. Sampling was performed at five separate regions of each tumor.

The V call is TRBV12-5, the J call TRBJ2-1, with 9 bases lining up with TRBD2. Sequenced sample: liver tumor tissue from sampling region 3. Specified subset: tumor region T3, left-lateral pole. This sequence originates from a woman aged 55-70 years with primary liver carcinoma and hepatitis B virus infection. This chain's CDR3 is CASGLVIAGVYEQFF. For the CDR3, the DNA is TGTGCTAGTGGTTTGGTGATAGCGGGAGTTTATGAGCAGTTCTTC.